The next 15 T cell receptor beta chains were all read from a single sample in a study of beta chain features in type 1 diabetes. Of the isolated RNA, all was reverse transcribed, and so the sequenced material was expressed TCRB transcripts. Profiling relied on immunoSEQ multiplex PCR, and the TCRdb table lists in-frame clones only, not all of them. The profile shows approximately 150,000 clones, over 7.5% of them singletons. The sequenced sample consisted of central memory CD4+ T cells from blood. These receptors all stem from a woman aged 18 to 35 in good health.

This clone occurred a few times. This chain connects TRBV7-2 to TRBJ2-1, with no clear D. V was clipped by 5 bases and J by 0 bases, with 5 bases between them. Germline CDR1 SGHTA, CDR2 FQGNSA. This CDR3 contains 13 residues. The CDR3 DNA is TGTGCCAGCAGCCCCGGCTCCTACAATGAGCAGTTCTTC. This codes for CASSPGSYNEQFF. The entire variable domain, with the rest obtained from reference TRBV7-2 and TRBJ2-1, is as follows: GAGVSQSPSNKVTEKGKDVELRCDPISGHTALYWYRQSLGQGLEFLIYFQGNSAPDKSGLPSDRFSAERTGGSVSTLTIQRTQQEDSAVYLCASSPGSYNEQFFGPGTRLTVL.

This chain joins TRBV30 and TRBJ2-2; D is undetermined. Germline CDR1 GTSNPN, CDR2 SVGIG (reference sequence). This CDR3 contains 13 residues. Trimming cost V 0 bases and J 3 bases, with 5 bases left between them. The CDR3 sequence: CAWSVSDTGELFF. CDR3 DNA: TGTGCCTGGAGTGTATCGGACACCGGGGAGCTGTTTTTT.

This clone was recorded a few times. The chain links TRBV10-3 to TRBJ2-7; maybe TRBD1 (5 bases). V lost 7 bases and J lost 4, with 17 bases in between. The CDR3 has 14 amino acids. Germline V gene sequence: CDR1 ENHRY, CDR2 SYGVKD. Here the CDR3 reads CAITQGEFGYEQYF. The CDR3 region has the DNA TGTGCCATCACCCAAGGGGAATTTGGATACGAGCAGTACTTC.

This clone turned up a few times. This sequence joins TRBV7-6 and TRBJ2-1, with 8 bases matching TRBD1. CDR3 size: 15 residues. The J segment lost 3 bases and the V segment lost 3 bases, leaving 4 bases of the junction unmatched. In germline, CDR1 is SGHVS, CDR2 FNYEAQ. The CDR3 sequence is CASSFGQGHYNEQFF. The DNA for the CDR3 is TGTGCCAGCAGCTTCGGACAGGGCCACTACAATGAGCAGTTCTTC. Full variable domain (rest looked up from reference TRBV7-6 and TRBJ2-1): GAGVSQSPRYKVTKRGQDVALRCDPISGHVSLYWYRQALGQGPEFLTYFNYEAQQDKSGLPNDRFSAERPEGSISTLTIQRTEQRDSAMYRCASSFGQGHYNEQFFGPGTRLTVL.

This clone showed up just a few times. A junction end diverges from the germline sequence, so it may reflect a read error. The V gene is TRBV7-7, the J gene TRBJ2-3; TRBD2 matches at 11 bases. The germline V gene has CDR1 SSHAT and CDR2 FNYEAQ (reference sequence). CDR3 length equals 15 residues. CDR3 DNA sequence: TGTGCTAGCAGCTTAGGACTAGCGGGTACAGATACGCAGTATTTT. Translated: CASSLGLAGTDTQYF.

This chain connects TRBV18 to TRBJ2-7; TRBD2 agrees at 12 bases. Germline-derived CDR1 and CDR2 are KGHSH and LQKENI. Trimming at V came to 5 bases and at J to 3 bases, leaving 2 bases not matched to a gene. This CDR3 spans 14 amino acids. The CDR3 coding sequence is TGTGCCAGCTCAGAGACTAGCGGGGGCTACGAGCAGTACTTC. Translating gives CASSETSGGYEQYF. Based on the CDR3 plus reference TRBV18 and TRBJ2-7, the full variable domain is NAGVMQNPRHLVRRRGQEARLRCSPMKGHSHVYWYRQLPEEGLKFMVYLQKENIIDESGMPKERFSAEFPKEGPSILRIQQVVRGDSAAYFCASSETSGGYEQYFGPGTRLTVT.

This clone was recorded many times. This chain connects TRBV29-1 to TRBJ1-1; D is unresolved. The CDR3 length is 13 residues. Germline-derived CDR1 and CDR2 are SQVTM and ANQGSEA. Trimming took off 4 bases at V and 1 base at J, with 10 bases between the two ends. The CDR3 here is CSVASSQNTEAFF. In DNA form, the CDR3 reads TGCAGCGTTGCATCGAGCCAGAACACTGAAGCTTTCTTT.

This clone turned up a few times. V usage is TRBV7-9 and J usage is TRBJ2-6, with D tentatively TRBD2 (5 bases). Trimming stripped 8 bases from V and 0 bases from J, with 17 bases between. In germline, CDR1 is SEHNR, CDR2 FQNEAQ (reference sequence). This CDR3 has 17 amino acids. The CDR3 bases are TGTGCCAGCGACCTTGAGGGCGCAAACTCTGGGGCCAACGTCCTGACTTTC. Protein product: CASDLEGANSGANVLTF.

The rearrangement joins TRBV2 to TRBJ2-5, with a weak D call TRBD2 (5 bases). The V end lost 6 bases, the J end lost 6 bases, and 17 bases lay between the germline ends. The V gene's germline CDR1 is SNHLY and CDR2 FYNNEI. This CDR3 contains 14 residues. Here the CDR3 reads CASSNQGGGQTQYF. DNA for the CDR3: TGTGCCAGCAGCAATCAAGGAGGTGGGCAGACCCAGTACTTC.

Concerning this clone itself: Other DNA variants within this sample encode the same CDR3. The J gene is TRBJ2-7, the V gene TRBV2; 8 nucleotides align to TRBD1. V lost 6 bases, J lost 3 bases, and 4 bases stayed unmatched. The germline V gene encodes CDR1 SNHLY and CDR2 FYNNEI. This CDR3 comprises 13 residues. This chain's CDR3 is CASSGQGNYEQYF. CDR3 nucleotide sequence: TGTGCCAGCAGCGGACAGGGTAACTACGAGCAGTACTTC.

V is TRBV4-2 and J is TRBJ2-1, with 8 bases fitting TRBD2. Germline V gene sequence: CDR1 LGHNA, CDR2 YNFKEQ. The trim removed 4 bases at V and 7 bases at J, leaving 12 bases unmatched. The CDR3 length is 16 residues. CDR3 sequence (DNA): TGTGCCAGCAGCCCTCGGTCGGCTAGCGGGCGGAATGAGCAGTTCTTC. Translated: CASSPRSASGRNEQFF.

This chain uses TRBV2 with TRBJ2-3, with 7 bases fitting TRBD2. The trim removed 4 bases at V and 6 bases at J, leaving 4 bases unmatched. Germline values: CDR1 SNHLY, CDR2 FYNNEI. The CDR3 covers 13 residues. Here the CDR3 DNA reads TGTGCCAGCAGTGCGATTAGCGGGGATACGCAGTATTTT. This codes for CASSAISGDTQYF. Combining the CDR3 with reference TRBV2 and TRBJ2-3 gives the whole variable domain EPEVTQTPSHQVTQMGQEVILRCVPISNHLYFYWYRQILGQKVEFLVSFYNNEISEKSEIFDDQFSVERPDGSNFTLKIRSTKLEDSAMYFCASSAISGDTQYFGPGTRLTVL.

The chain is built from TRBV29-1 and TRBJ2-7; TRBD1 matches 7 bases. The CDR3 is 13 amino acids. Germline loops: CDR1 SQVTM, CDR2 ANQGSEA. Trimming took 7 bases from V and 4 from J; bases not matched to a gene: 10. The CDR3 protein is CSASKGGEYEQYF. The CDR3 DNA sequence: TGCAGCGCTTCAAAAGGGGGCGAGTACGAGCAGTACTTC.

This clone has just a few counts. CDR3 loop: CASSLETAIQETQYF. The CDR3 DNA reads TGCGCCAGCAGCTTGGAAACAGCAATCCAAGAGACCCAGTACTTC. The chain uses TRBV5-1 and TRBJ2-5, with D uncertain. The CDR3 consists of 15 residues. The V gene lost 0 bases and the J gene lost 1 base, with 10 bases spanning the gap. Germline V lookup: CDR1 SGHRS, CDR2 YFSETQ.

This clone was seen a handful of times. The genes are TRBV6-5 and TRBJ1-1, with 10 bases lining up with TRBD1. V lost 6 bases, J lost 5 bases, and 9 bases stayed unmatched. Germline V gene data show CDR1 as MNHEY and CDR2 as SVGAGI. CDR3 length: 15 residues. The CDR3 loop is CASSPGQGGKTEAFF. The CDR3 nucleotides read TGTGCCAGCAGCCCTGGACAGGGGGGAAAGACTGAAGCTTTCTTT.